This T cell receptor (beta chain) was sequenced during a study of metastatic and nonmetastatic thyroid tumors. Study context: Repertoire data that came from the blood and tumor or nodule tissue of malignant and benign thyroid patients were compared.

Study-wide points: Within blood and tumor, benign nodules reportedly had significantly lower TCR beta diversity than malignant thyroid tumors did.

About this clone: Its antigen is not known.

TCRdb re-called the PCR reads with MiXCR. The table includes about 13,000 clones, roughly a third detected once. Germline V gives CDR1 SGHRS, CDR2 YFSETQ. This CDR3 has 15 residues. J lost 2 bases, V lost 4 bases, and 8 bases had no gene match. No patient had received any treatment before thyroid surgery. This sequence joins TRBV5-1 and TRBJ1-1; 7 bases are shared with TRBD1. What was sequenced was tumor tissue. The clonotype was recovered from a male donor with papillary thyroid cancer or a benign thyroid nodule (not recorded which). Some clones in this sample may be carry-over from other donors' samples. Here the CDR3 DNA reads TGCGCCAGCAGCCGGTGGACAGGCGTAAACACTGAAGCTTTCTTT. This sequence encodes CASSRWTGVNTEAFF.